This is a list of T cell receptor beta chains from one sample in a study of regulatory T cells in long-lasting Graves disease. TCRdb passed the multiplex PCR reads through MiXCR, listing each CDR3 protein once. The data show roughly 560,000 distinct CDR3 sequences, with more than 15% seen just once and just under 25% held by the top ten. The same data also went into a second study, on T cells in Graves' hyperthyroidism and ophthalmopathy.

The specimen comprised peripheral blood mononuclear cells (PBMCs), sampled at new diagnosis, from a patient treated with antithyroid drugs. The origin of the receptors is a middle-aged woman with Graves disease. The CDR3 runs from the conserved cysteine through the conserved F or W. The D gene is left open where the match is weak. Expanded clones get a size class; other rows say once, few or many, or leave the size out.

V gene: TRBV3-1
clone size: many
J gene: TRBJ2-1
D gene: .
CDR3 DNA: TGTGCCAGCAGCCATGACTCAAGGACTTACAATGAGCAGTTCTTC
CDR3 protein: CASSHDSRTYNEQFF

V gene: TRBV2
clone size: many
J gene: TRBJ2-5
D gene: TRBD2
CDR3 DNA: TGTGCCGGCGGACTAGCCCCAGAGACCCAGTACTTC
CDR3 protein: CAGGLAPETQYF

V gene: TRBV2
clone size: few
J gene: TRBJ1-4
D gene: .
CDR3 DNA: TGTGCCAGCAGTGCCAGGGGAGGAGAAAAACTGTTTTTT
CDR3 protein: CASSARGGEKLFF

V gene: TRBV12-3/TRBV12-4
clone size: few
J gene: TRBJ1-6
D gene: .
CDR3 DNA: TGTGCCAGCAGTAATAATACGCGCCGTTTCAGGGGCGTGAGCTCCTATAATTCACCCCTCCACTTT
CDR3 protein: CASSNNTRRFRGVSSYNSPLHF

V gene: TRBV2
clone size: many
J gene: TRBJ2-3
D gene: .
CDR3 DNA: TGTGCCAGCAGTGTATCCGCGAGCACAGATACGCAGTATTTT
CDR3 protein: CASSVSASTDTQYF

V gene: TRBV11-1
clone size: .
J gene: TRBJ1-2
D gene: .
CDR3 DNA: TGTGCCAGCAGCTTAGCTCGCGGCAGGGACCCCTATGGCTACACCTTC
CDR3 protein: CASSLARGRDPYGYTF

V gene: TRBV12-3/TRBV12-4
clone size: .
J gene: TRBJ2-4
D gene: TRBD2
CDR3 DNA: TGTGCCAGCAGCCGTGCAGGGACTAGCGGGGGGGCGTCCAAAAACATTCAGTACTTC
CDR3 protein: CASSRAGTSGGASKNIQYF

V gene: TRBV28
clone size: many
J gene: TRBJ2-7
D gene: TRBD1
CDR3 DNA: TGTGCCAGCAGCTGGGACAGGGGGTTATACGAGCAGTACTTC
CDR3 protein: CASSWDRGLYEQYF

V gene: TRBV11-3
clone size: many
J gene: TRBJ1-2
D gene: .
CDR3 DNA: TGTGCCAGCAGCCCGAACGGGGCCTGGGGCTACACCTTC
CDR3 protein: CASSPNGAWGYTF

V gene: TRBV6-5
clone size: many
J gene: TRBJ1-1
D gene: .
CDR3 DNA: TGTGCCAGCAGTTACTCCCCCACTGAAGCTTTCTTT
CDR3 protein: CASSYSPTEAFF

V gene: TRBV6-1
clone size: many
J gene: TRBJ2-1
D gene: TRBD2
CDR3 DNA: TGTGCCAGCAGTGAGGGACTAGCGGGGTACAATGAGCAGTTCTTC
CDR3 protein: CASSEGLAGYNEQFF